Listed below are T cell receptor beta chains from one sample, sequenced in a study of blood T cell repertoires in COVID-19. Generated by immunoSEQ multiplex PCR, the TCRdb table keeps only in-frame clones and is missing some. The repertoire holds 250,000 or so clones, with over 75% as singletons. The sequencing input was PBMCs or T cells enriched from blood (not recorded which). Receptor source: a woman aged 25-40 years who had been exposed to COVID-19. Both conserved end residues are part of each CDR3. Fields, in order: CDR3 protein, CDR3 DNA, D gene, V gene, clone size, J gene. A D gene is named only where the DNA matches it firmly. Size tells how often a clone was seen (once, few, many) or the class of an expanded clone, and some rows leave it out.

CDR3 protein: CASSLPPVVAKNIQYF
CDR3 DNA: TGTGCCAGCAGTCTCCCCCCTGTAGTTGCCAAAAACATTCAGTACTTC
D gene: NA
V gene: TRBV6-2/TRBV6-3
clone size: NA
J gene: TRBJ2-4

CDR3 protein: CASRSTGTSGREQYF
CDR3 DNA: TGCGCCAGCAGGTCAACCGGGACTAGCGGGAGGGAGCAGTACTTC
D gene: TRBD2
V gene: TRBV5-1
clone size: once
J gene: TRBJ2-7

CDR3 protein: CASSKVTGSNQPQHF
CDR3 DNA: TGTGCCAGCAGCAAAGTGACAGGTTCAAATCAGCCCCAGCATTTT
D gene: NA
V gene: TRBV21-1
clone size: once
J gene: TRBJ1-5

CDR3 protein: CASSAPTLWTGTREEQYF
CDR3 DNA: TGTGCCAGCAGCGCCCCAACCCTCTGGACGGGGACTAGAGAGGAGCAGTACTTC
D gene: TRBD2
V gene: TRBV7-9
clone size: NA
J gene: TRBJ2-7

CDR3 protein: CASSPGGSGSGYEQYF
CDR3 DNA: TGTGCCAGCAGCCCCGGAGGGAGCGGGAGTGGTTACGAGCAGTACTTC
D gene: TRBD2
V gene: TRBV5-4
clone size: once
J gene: TRBJ2-7

CDR3 protein: CASSFSANYNEQFF
CDR3 DNA: TGCGCCAGCAGCTTTAGCGCCAACTACAATGAGCAGTTCTTC
D gene: NA
V gene: TRBV5-1
clone size: NA
J gene: TRBJ2-1

CDR3 protein: CASSPQGLEGPGELFF
CDR3 DNA: TGTGCCAGCAGCCCCCAGGGACTAGAAGGTCCCGGGGAGCTGTTTTTT
D gene: TRBD2
V gene: TRBV9
clone size: NA
J gene: TRBJ2-2

CDR3 protein: CARSLGQEYEQYF
CDR3 DNA: TGTGCCAGAAGCCTGGGACAGGAATACGAGCAGTACTTC
D gene: TRBD1
V gene: TRBV5-3
clone size: NA
J gene: TRBJ2-7

CDR3 protein: CASSQDYRNQPQHF
CDR3 DNA: TGTGCCAGCAGCCAAGATTACAGGAATCAGCCCCAGCATTTT
D gene: NA
V gene: TRBV3-1/TRBV3-2
clone size: few
J gene: TRBJ1-5

CDR3 protein: CASSLFTSGRFNEQFF
CDR3 DNA: TGTGCCAGCAGTTTATTTACTAGCGGGAGGTTTAATGAGCAGTTCTTC
D gene: TRBD2
V gene: TRBV27
clone size: NA
J gene: TRBJ2-1

CDR3 protein: CASRSPLSGRAPYTQYF
CDR3 DNA: TGTGCCAGCAGGTCTCCCCTGAGCGGGAGAGCCCCGTATACGCAGTATTTT
D gene: TRBD2
V gene: TRBV2
clone size: NA
J gene: TRBJ2-3

CDR3 protein: CAWSVSPGRTEAFF
CDR3 DNA: TGTGCCTGGAGTGTATCCCCCGGGAGGACTGAAGCTTTCTTT
D gene: NA
V gene: TRBV30
clone size: NA
J gene: TRBJ1-1

CDR3 protein: CAWSDLRSPGELFF
CDR3 DNA: TGTGCCTGGAGTGATCTCCGGTCCCCCGGGGAGCTGTTTTTT
D gene: NA
V gene: TRBV30
clone size: NA
J gene: TRBJ2-2

CDR3 protein: CASSHPPGGGRSDTQYF
CDR3 DNA: TGTGCCAGCAGCCATCCCCCGGGGGGCGGGAGATCAGATACGCAGTATTTT
D gene: NA
V gene: TRBV3-1/TRBV3-2
clone size: NA
J gene: TRBJ2-3

CDR3 protein: CASKLLTGNNSPLHF
CDR3 DNA: TGTGCCAGCAAATTATTGACAGGGAATAATTCACCCCTCCACTTT
D gene: TRBD1
V gene: TRBV27
clone size: few
J gene: TRBJ1-6

CDR3 protein: CASSLARENEQYF
CDR3 DNA: TGTGCCAGCAGCTTGGCCAGGGAAAACGAGCAGTACTTC
D gene: NA
V gene: TRBV5-6
clone size: NA
J gene: TRBJ2-7

CDR3 protein: CASSSTRQGRTEAFF
CDR3 DNA: TGTGCCAGCAGCTCTACCCGACAGGGGCGGACTGAAGCTTTCTTT
D gene: TRBD1
V gene: TRBV5-4
clone size: NA
J gene: TRBJ1-1

CDR3 protein: CASSSGLAGQETQYF
CDR3 DNA: TGTGCCAGCAGCTCAGGACTAGCGGGCCAAGAGACCCAGTACTTC
D gene: TRBD2
V gene: TRBV11-3
clone size: NA
J gene: TRBJ2-5

CDR3 protein: CASSQPGLGLQETQYF
CDR3 DNA: TGTGCCAGCAGCCAACCGGGACTGGGTCTCCAAGAGACCCAGTACTTC
D gene: NA
V gene: TRBV3-1/TRBV3-2
clone size: NA
J gene: TRBJ2-5

CDR3 protein: CASSRTGEAFF
CDR3 DNA: TGTGCCAGCAGCCGGACAGGTGAAGCTTTCTTT
D gene: TRBD1
V gene: TRBV6-5
clone size: NA
J gene: TRBJ1-1

CDR3 protein: CASRIFTGGADEKLFF
CDR3 DNA: TGTGCAAGTCGGATCTTTACAGGGGGAGCGGATGAAAAACTGTTTTTT
D gene: NA
V gene: TRBV12-2
clone size: NA
J gene: TRBJ1-4

CDR3 protein: CASKWDRGEYF
CDR3 DNA: TGTGCCAGCAAATGGGACAGGGGAGAGTACTTC
D gene: TRBD1
V gene: TRBV2
clone size: NA
J gene: TRBJ2-7

CDR3 protein: CASGFGGIEEKLFF
CDR3 DNA: TGTGCTAGTGGTTTCGGAGGGATTGAGGAAAAACTGTTTTTT
D gene: NA
V gene: TRBV12-5
clone size: NA
J gene: TRBJ1-4

CDR3 protein: CASSHGGSLVGGSDTQYF
CDR3 DNA: TGCGCCAGCAGCCATGGAGGTTCTTTGGTGGGAGGATCGGATACGCAGTATTTT
D gene: NA
V gene: TRBV4-1
clone size: NA
J gene: TRBJ2-3

CDR3 protein: CASSLGQTVYGYTF
CDR3 DNA: TGTGCCAGCAGCTTAGGCCAGACAGTCTATGGCTACACCTTC
D gene: NA
V gene: TRBV11-2
clone size: NA
J gene: TRBJ1-2

CDR3 protein: CASSPGTGHEQYF
CDR3 DNA: TGTGCCAGCTCTCCCGGGACAGGACACGAGCAGTACTTC
D gene: TRBD1
V gene: TRBV18
clone size: NA
J gene: TRBJ2-7

CDR3 protein: CASSLAMTGEDYGYTF
CDR3 DNA: TGCGCCAGCAGCTTGGCCATGACAGGGGAGGACTATGGCTACACCTTC
D gene: TRBD1
V gene: TRBV5-1
clone size: NA
J gene: TRBJ1-2